One and the same sample provided the 8 T cell receptor beta chains below, sequenced in a study of cytomegalovirus exposure and HLA in healthy donors. Vbeta (60) and Jbeta (13) primers were used in the PCR. The table came from immunoSEQ multiplex PCR; TCRdb's copy has only in-frame clones and leaves some out. The sample contains roughly 120,000 clones, around 75% of which appear only once. The sequencing sample was made of PBMCs. The receptors originated from a woman between 18 and 29 years old in good health and CMV-seronegative.

J is TRBJ1-4 and V is TRBV30, with TRBD1 matching over 11 bases. Germline CDR1 reads GTSNPN; CDR2 reads SVGIG (reference sequence). This CDR3 is built from 16 residues. V lost 2 bases to trimming and J lost 8 bases; unmatched junction nucleotides: 10. In nucleotides, the CDR3 is TGTGCCTGGAGTACGGGGGACAGGGGGGGAAGGGAAAAACTGTTTTTT. It translates to CAWSTGDRGGREKLFF.

The chain couples TRBV5-5 to TRBJ2-3, with D perhaps TRBD2 (5 bases). The CDR3 has 14 residues. Germline V lookup: CDR1 SGHKS, CDR2 YYEKEE (reference sequence). Trimming left V 3 bases short and J 8 bases short, with 16 bases between. The CDR3 sequence is CASSSEEASITQYF. The CDR3 DNA reads TGTGCCAGCAGCTCGGAGGAGGCTTCTATTACGCAGTATTTT.

This clone was counted only a few times. J is TRBJ2-5 and V is TRBV6-1, with unresolved D. V lost 6 bases and J lost 0, with 11 bases in between. This CDR3 spans 14 amino acids. From germline, CDR1 is MNHNS and CDR2 SASEGT. The CDR3 sequence: CASSVGLDQETQYF. The CDR3 DNA reads as TGTGCCAGCAGCGTCGGGTTAGACCAAGAGACCCAGTACTTC.

This clone was counted between two and nine times. The chain joins TRBV7-8 to TRBJ1-1; D might be TRBD1 (5 bases). This CDR3 has 15 residues. V was clipped by 1 base and J by 5 bases, with 14 bases between them. Germline V lookup: CDR1 SGHVS, CDR2 FQNEAQ. DNA for the CDR3: TGTGCCAGCAGCTTAGATACGGGGGTAGGGACTGAAGCTTTCTTT. Its translation: CASSLDTGVGTEAFF.

This clone has just a few counts. The rearrangement uses TRBV5-1 and TRBJ1-3; D possibly corresponds to TRBD1 (5 bases). The CDR3 consists of 15 residues. CDR1 is SGHRS and CDR2 is YFSETQ in the germline V gene. The germline V and J ends were trimmed by 4 bases and 3 bases, with 14 bases remaining between them. This chain's CDR3 is CASSPGGGFGNTIYF. The DNA of the CDR3 is TGCGCCAGCAGCCCGGGCGGGGGGTTTGGAAACACCATATATTTT.

The V call is TRBV7-9, the J call TRBJ2-2, with no clear D. Germline-derived CDR1 and CDR2 are SEHNR and FQNEAQ (reference sequence). V lost 1 base, J lost 3 bases, and 3 bases lay in between. The CDR3 runs 13 residues. CDR3 in amino acids: CASSLVDTGELFF. CDR3 DNA sequence: TGTGCCAGCAGCTTAGTAGACACCGGGGAGCTGTTTTTT.

This clone was found a few times. V usage is TRBV6-1 and J usage is TRBJ1-2; D is perhaps TRBD1 (6 bases). The germline V gene has CDR1 MNHNS and CDR2 SASEGT. The ends were cut back, 6 bases at V and 8 bases at J, with 13 bases in the middle. The length of the CDR3 is 12 residues. This chain's CDR3 is CASRDDRPGYTF. CDR3 bases: TGTGCCAGCAGAGACGACAGGCCGGGCTACACCTTC.

The chain employs TRBV10-3 and TRBJ1-2; D is perhaps TRBD1 (6 bases). Germline V gene data show CDR1 as ENHRY and CDR2 as SYGVKD. V gave up 6 bases and J gave up 4 bases, with 12 bases separating them. CDR3 size: 13 residues. Here the CDR3 DNA reads TGTGCCATCAGACAGGGTCGGAGCTATGGCTACACCTTC. It encodes CAIRQGRSYGYTF.